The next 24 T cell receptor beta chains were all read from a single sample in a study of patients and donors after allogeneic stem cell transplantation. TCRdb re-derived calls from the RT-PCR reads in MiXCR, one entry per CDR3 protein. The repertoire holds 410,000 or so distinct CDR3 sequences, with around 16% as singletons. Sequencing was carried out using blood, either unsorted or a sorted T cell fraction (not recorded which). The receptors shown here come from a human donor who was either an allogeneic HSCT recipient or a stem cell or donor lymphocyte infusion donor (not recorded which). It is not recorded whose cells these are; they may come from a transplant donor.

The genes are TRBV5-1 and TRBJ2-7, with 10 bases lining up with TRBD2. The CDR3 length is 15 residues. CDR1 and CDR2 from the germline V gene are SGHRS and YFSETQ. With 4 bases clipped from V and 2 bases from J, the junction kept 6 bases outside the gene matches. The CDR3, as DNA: TGCGCCAGCAGCCCCAGGACTAGCGGAACCTACGAGCAGTACTTC. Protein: CASSPRTSGTYEQYF.

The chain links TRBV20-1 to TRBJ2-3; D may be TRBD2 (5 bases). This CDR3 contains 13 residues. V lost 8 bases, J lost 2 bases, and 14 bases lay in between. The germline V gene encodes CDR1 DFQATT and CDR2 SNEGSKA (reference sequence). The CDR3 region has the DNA TGCAGTCATCGGAGCGGAAACACAGATACGCAGTATTTT. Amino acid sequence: CSHRSGNTDTQYF.

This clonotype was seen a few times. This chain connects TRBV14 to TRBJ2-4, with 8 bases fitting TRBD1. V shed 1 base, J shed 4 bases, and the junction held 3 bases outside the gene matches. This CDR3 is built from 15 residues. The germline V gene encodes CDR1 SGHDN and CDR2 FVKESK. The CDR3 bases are TGTGCCAGCAGCCAAGGACAGGGGAGTAAAAACATTCAGTACTTC. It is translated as CASSQGQGSKNIQYF.

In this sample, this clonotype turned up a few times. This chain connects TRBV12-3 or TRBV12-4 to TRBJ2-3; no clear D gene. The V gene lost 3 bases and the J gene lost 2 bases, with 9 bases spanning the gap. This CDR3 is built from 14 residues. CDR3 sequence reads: CASSLAGFTDTQYF. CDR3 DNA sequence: TGTGCCAGCAGTTTGGCAGGCTTCACAGATACGCAGTATTTT.

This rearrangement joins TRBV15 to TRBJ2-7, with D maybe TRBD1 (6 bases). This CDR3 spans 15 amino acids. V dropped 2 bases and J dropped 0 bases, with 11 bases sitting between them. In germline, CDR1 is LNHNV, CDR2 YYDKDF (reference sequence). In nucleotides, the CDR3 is TGTGCCACCAGCAGATCCCGGGACACCTCCTACGAGCAGTACTTC. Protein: CATSRSRDTSYEQYF.

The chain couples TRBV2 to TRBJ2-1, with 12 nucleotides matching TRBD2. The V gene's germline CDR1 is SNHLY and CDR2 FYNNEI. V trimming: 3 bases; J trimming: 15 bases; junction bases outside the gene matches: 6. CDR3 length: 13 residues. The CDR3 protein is CASSDLAGGWVFF. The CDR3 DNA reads TGTGCCAGCAGTGACCTAGCGGGAGGGTGGGTGTTCTTC.

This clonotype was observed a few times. This CDR3 is CSVVVGSGNTIYF. In nucleotides, the CDR3 is TGCAGCGTGGTGGTGGGATCGGGAAACACCATATATTTT. The chain carries TRBV29-1 and TRBJ1-3; D unclear. The V end lost 6 bases, the J end lost 4 bases, and 13 bases lay between the germline ends. This CDR3 region has 13 residues. Germline CDR1 SQVTM, CDR2 ANQGSEA.

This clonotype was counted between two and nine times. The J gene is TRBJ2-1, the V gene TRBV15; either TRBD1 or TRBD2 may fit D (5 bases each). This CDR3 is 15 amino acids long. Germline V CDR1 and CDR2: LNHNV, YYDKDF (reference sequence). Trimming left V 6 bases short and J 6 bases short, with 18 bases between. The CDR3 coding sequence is TGTGCCACCAGAGAGTCCCGGGACCAACTCAATGAGCAGTTCTTC. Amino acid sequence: CATRESRDQLNEQFF.

The CDR3 DNA is TGTGCCAGCAGCTTAAGGGGCAAGACAGATACGCAGTATTTT. Translated, it gives CASSLRGKTDTQYF. V usage is TRBV7-9 and J usage is TRBJ2-3; perhaps TRBD1 as D (5 bases). The length of the CDR3 is 14 residues. Trimming stripped 2 bases from V and 3 bases from J, with 9 bases between. Germline V gene data show CDR1 as SEHNR and CDR2 as FQNEAQ (reference sequence).

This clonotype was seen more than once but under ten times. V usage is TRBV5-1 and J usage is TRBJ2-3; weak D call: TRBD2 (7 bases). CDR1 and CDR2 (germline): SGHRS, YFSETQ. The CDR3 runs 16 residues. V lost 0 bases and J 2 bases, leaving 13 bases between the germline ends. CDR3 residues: CASSLEEGGDTDTQYF. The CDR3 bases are TGCGCCAGCAGCTTGGAAGAAGGGGGGGACACAGATACGCAGTATTTT. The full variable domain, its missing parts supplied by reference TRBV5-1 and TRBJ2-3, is KAGVTQTPRYLIKTRGQQVTLSCSPISGHRSVSWYQQTPGQGLQFLFEYFSETQRNKGNFPGRFSGRQFSNSRSEMNVSTLELGDSALYLCASSLEEGGDTDTQYFGPGTRLTVL.

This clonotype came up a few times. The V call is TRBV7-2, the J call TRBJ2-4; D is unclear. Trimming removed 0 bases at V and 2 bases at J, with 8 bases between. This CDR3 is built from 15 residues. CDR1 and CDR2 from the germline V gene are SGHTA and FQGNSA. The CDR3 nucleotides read TGTGCCAGCAGCTTAGCGGGTGGGTCCAAAAACATTCAGTACTTC. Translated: CASSLAGGSKNIQYF. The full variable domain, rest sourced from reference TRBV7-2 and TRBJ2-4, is GAGVSQSPSNKVTEKGKDVELRCDPISGHTALYWYRQSLGQGLEFLIYFQGNSAPDKSGLPSDRFSAERTGGSVSTLTIQRTQQEDSAVYLCASSLAGGSKNIQYFGAGTRLSVL.

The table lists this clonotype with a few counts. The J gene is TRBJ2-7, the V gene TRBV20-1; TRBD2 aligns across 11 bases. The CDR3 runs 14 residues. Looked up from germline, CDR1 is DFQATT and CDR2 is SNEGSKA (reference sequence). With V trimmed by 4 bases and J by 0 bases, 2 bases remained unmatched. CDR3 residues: CSAKTSGVSYEQYF. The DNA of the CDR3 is TGCAGTGCTAAGACTAGCGGGGTCTCCTACGAGCAGTACTTC.

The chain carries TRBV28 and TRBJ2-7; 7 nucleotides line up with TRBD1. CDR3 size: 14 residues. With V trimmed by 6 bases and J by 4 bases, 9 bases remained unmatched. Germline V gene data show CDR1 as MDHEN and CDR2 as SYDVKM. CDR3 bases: TGTGCCAGCAGGGTGACGGGACAGCCGTACGAGCAGTACTTC. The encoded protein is CASRVTGQPYEQYF. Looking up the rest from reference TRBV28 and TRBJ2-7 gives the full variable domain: DVKVTQSSRYLVKRTGEKVFLECVQDMDHENMFWYRQDPGLGLRLIYFSYDVKMKEKGDIPEGYSVSREKKERFSLILESASTNQTSMYLCASRVTGQPYEQYFGPGTRLTVT.

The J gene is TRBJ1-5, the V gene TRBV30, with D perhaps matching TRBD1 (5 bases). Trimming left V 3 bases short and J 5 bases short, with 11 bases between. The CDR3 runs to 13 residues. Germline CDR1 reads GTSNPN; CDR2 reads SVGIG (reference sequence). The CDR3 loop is CAWSPQGYQPQHF. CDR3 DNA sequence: TGTGCCTGGAGCCCCCAGGGTTATCAGCCCCAGCATTTT.

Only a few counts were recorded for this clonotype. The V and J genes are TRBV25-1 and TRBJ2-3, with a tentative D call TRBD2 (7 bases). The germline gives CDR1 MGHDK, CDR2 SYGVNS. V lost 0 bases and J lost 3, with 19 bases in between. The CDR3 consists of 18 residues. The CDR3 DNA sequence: TGTGCCAGCAGTGAATATCGAGGGGGGGCGCTTGGGACAGATACGCAGTATTTT. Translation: CASSEYRGGALGTDTQYF.

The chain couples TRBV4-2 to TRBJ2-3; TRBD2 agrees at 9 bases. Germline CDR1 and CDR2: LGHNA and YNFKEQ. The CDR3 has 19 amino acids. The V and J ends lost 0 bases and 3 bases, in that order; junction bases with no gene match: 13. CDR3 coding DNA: TGTGCCAGCAGCCAAGATATTCTAGCGGGGTGGTACGATACAGATACGCAGTATTTT. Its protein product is CASSQDILAGWYDTDTQYF.

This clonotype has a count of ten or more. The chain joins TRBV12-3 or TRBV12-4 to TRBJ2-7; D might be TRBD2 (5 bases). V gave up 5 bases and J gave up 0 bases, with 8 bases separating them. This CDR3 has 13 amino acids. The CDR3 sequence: CASSSGSSYEQYF. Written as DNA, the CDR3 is TGTGCCAGCAGTAGCGGAAGCTCCTACGAGCAGTACTTC.

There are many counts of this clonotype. The CDR3 DNA is TGCGCCAGCAGCGCCACTAGCGGGAGGGCCTACGAGCAGTACTTC. It yields the protein CASSATSGRAYEQYF. This rearrangement joins TRBV5-1 to TRBJ2-7; TRBD2 agrees at 13 bases. V was pared by 4 bases and J by 2 bases, with 3 bases of the junction left unmatched. The CDR3 totals 15 residues. Germline CDR1 SGHRS, CDR2 YFSETQ.

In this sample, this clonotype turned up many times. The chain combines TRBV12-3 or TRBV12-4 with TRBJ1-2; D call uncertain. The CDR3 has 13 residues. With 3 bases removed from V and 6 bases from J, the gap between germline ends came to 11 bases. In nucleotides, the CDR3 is TGTGCCAGCAGTTTGGAACTTGGAAATGGCTACACCTTC. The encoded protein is CASSLELGNGYTF.

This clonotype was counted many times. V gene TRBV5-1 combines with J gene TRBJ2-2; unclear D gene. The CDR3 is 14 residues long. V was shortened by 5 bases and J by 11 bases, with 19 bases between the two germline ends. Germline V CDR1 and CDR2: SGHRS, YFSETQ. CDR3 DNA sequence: TGCGCCAGCAGAGCCGTCGGAATATCAGGAGAGCTGTTTTTT. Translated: CASRAVGISGELFF.

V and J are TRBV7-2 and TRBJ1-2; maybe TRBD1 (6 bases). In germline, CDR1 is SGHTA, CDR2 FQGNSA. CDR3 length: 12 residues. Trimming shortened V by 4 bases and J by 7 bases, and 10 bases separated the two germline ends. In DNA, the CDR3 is TGTGCCAGCAGCTCGAACAGGGTTGGCTACACCTTC. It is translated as CASSSNRVGYTF.

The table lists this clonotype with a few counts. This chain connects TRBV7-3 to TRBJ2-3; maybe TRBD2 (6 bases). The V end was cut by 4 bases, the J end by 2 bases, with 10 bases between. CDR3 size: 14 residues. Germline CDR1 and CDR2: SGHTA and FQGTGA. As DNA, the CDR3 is TGTGCCAGCAGCTCCGGGACTTTCACAGATACGCAGTATTTT. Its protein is CASSSGTFTDTQYF.

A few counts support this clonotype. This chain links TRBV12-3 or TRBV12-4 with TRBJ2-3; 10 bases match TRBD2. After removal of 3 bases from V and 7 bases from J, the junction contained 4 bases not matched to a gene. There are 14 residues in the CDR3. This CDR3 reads CASSFASGRNTQYF. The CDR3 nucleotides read TGTGCCAGCAGTTTTGCTAGCGGGAGAAATACGCAGTATTTT.

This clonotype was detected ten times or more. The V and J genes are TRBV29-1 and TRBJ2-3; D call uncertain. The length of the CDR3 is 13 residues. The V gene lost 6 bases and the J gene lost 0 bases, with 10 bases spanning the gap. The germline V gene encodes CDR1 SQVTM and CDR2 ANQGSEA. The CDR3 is CSVYPGSTDTQYF. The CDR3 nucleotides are TGCAGCGTATATCCGGGTAGCACAGATACGCAGTATTTT.